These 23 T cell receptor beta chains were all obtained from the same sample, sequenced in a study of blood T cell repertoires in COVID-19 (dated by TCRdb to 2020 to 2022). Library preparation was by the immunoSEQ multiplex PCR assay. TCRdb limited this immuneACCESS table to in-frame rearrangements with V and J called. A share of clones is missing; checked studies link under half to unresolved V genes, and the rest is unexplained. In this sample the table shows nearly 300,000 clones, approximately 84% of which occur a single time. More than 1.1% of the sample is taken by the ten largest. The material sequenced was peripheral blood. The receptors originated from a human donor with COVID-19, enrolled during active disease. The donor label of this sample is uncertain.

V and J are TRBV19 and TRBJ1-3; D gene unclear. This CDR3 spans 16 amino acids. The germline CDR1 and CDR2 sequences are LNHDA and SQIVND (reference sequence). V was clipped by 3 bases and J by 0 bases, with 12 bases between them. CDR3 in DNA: TGTGCCAGTAGTATCGCCGGGGAAAGCTCTGGAAACACCATATATTTT. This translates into CASSIAGESSGNTIYF.

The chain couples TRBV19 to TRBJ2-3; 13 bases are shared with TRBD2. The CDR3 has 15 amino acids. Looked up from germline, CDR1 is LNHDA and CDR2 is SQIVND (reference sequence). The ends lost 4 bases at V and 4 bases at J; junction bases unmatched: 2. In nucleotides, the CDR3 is TGTGCCAGTAGTACAACTAGCGGGAGGGCAGATACGCAGTATTTT. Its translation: CASSTTSGRADTQYF.

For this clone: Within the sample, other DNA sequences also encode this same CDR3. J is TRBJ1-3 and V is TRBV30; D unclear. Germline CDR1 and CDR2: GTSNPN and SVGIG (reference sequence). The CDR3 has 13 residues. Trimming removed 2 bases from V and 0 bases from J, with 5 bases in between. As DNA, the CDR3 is TGTGCCTGGAGTCCCAGCTCTGGAAACACCATATATTTT. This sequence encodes CAWSPSSGNTIYF.

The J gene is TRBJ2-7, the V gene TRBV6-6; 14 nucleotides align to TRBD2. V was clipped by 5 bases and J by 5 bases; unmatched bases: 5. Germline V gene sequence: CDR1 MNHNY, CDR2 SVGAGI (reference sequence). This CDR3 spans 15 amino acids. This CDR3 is CASSRGTSGSNEQYF. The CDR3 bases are TGTGCCAGCAGTCGCGGGACTAGCGGGAGCAACGAGCAGTACTTC.

CDR3 amino acids: CATRSDSYEQYF. The CDR3 DNA follows: TGTGCCACAAGGAGCGACTCCTACGAGCAGTACTTC. The chain links TRBV11-2 to TRBJ2-7; D is undetermined. Deletions cut 10 bases from V and 0 bases from J, with 10 bases between. There are 12 residues in the CDR3. Germline V gives CDR1 SGHAT, CDR2 FQNNGV.

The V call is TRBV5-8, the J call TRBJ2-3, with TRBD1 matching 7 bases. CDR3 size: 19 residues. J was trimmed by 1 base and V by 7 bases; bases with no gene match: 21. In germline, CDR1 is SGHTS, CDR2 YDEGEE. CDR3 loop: CASPLGVGQGVWGTDTQYF. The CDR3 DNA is TGTGCCAGCCCCTTGGGGGTGGGCCAGGGGGTTTGGGGCACAGATACGCAGTATTTT. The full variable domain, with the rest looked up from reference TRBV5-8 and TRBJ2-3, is EAGVTQSPTHLIKTRGQQATLRCSPISGHTSVYWYQQALGLGLQFLLWYDEGEERNRGNFPPRFSGRQFPNYSSELNVNALELEDSALYLCASPLGVGQGVWGTDTQYFGPGTRLTVL.

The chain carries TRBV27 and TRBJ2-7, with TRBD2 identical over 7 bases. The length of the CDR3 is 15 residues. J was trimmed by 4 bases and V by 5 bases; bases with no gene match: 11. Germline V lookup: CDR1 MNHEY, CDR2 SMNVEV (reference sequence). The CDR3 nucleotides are TGTGCCAGCAGTCGTTACGTAGGGGAGGGGTACGAGCAGTACTTC. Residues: CASSRYVGEGYEQYF.

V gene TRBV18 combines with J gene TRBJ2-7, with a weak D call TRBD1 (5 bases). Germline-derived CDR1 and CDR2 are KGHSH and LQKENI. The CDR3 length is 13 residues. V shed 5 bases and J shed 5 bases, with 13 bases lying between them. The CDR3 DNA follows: TGTGCCAGCTCATCTTCGGTAGGGGACGAGCAGTACTTC. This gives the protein CASSSSVGDEQYF.

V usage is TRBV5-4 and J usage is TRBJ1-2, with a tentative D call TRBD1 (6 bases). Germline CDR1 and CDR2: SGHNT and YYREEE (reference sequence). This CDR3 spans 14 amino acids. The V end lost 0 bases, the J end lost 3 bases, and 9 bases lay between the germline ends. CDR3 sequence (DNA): TGTGCCAGCAGCTTGGTGGGGGCCGACTATGGCTACACCTTC. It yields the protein CASSLVGADYGYTF.

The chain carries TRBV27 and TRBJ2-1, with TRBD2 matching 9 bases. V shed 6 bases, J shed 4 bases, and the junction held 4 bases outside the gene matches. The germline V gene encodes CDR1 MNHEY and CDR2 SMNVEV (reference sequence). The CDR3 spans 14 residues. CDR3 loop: CASRSSGTYNEQFF. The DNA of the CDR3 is TGTGCCAGCAGATCTAGCGGGACGTACAATGAGCAGTTCTTC.

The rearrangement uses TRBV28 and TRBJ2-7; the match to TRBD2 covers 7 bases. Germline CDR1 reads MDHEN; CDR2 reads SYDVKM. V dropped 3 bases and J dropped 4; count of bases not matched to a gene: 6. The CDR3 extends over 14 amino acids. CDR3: CASSFAGEAYEQYF. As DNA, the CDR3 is TGTGCCAGCAGTTTTGCGGGAGAGGCGTACGAGCAGTACTTC.

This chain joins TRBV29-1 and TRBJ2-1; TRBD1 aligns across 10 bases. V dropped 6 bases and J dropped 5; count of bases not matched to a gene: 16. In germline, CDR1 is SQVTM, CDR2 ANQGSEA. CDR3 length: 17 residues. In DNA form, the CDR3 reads TGCAGCGTCCACGACGTCGAGACAGGGGGCTTCGACAATGAGCAGTTCTTC. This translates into CSVHDVETGGFDNEQFF.

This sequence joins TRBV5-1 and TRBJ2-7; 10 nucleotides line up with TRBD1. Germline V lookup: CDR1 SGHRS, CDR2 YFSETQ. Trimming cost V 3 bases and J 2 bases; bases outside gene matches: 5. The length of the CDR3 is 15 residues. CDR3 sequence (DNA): TGCGCCAGCAGCTCCCGACAGGGGGCCCCCTACGAGCAGTACTTC. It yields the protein CASSSRQGAPYEQYF.

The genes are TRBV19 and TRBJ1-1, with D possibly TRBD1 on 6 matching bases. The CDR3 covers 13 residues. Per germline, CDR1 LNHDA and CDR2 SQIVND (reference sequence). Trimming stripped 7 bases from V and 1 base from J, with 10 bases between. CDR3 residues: CASTGQPNTEAFF. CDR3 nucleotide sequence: TGTGCCAGTACAGGACAGCCGAACACTGAAGCTTTCTTT.

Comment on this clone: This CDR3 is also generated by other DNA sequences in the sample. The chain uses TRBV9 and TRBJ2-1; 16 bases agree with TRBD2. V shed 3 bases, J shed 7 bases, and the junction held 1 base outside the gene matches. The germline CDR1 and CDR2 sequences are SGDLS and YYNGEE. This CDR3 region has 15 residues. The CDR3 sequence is CASSGGLAGGNEQFF. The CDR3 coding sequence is TGTGCCAGCAGCGGGGGACTAGCGGGAGGGAATGAGCAGTTCTTC.

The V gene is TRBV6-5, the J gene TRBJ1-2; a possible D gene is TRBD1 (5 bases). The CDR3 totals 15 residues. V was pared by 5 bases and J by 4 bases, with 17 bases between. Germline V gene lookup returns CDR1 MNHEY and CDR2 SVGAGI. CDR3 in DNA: TGTGCCAGCAGTCGGGACTCTAACGGAGGCTATGGCTACACCTTC. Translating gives CASSRDSNGGYGYTF.

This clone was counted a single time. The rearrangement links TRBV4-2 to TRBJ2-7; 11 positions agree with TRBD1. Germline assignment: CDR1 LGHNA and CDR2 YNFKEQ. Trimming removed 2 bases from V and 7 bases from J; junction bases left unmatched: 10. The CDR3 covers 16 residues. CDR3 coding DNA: TGTGCCAGCAGCCAAAATTCCGGACAGGGGGCGGAAGAGCAGTACTTC. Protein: CASSQNSGQGAEEQYF.

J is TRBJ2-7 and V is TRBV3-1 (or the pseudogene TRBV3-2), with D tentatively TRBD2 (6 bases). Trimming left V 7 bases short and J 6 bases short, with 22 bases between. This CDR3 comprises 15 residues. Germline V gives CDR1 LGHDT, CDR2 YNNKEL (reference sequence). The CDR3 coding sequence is TGTGCCAGCACCGCCATTACGGGAGCTGTGGGCGAGCAGTACTTC. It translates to CASTAITGAVGEQYF.

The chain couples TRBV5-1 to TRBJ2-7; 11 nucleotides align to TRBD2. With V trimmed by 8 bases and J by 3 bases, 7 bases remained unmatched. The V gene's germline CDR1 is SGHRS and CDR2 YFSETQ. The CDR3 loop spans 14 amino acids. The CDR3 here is CASGPGLAVYEQYF. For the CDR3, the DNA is TGCGCCAGTGGACCGGGACTAGCGGTCTACGAGCAGTACTTC.

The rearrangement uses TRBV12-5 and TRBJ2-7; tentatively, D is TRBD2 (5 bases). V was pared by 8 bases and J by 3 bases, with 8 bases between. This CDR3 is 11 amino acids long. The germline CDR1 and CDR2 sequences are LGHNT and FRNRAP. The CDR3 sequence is CASLLGYEQYF. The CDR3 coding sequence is TGTGCTAGTCTACTAGGCTACGAGCAGTACTTC.

CDR3 sequence reads: CASSQGTTRDEQYF. The CDR3 coding sequence is TGCGCCAGCAGCCAAGGGACAACGAGAGACGAGCAGTACTTC. The chain couples TRBV4-1 to TRBJ2-7; a weak D match, TRBD1 (5 bases). Germline lookup yields CDR1 MGHRA and CDR2 YSYEKL. This CDR3 has 14 amino acids. Between the trimmed V and J ends, which lost 1 base and 5 bases, there was a span of 12 bases.

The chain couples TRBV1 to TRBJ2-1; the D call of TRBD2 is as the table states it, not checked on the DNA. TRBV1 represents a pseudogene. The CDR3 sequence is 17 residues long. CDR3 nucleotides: TGCACCAGCAGCCGACCAGCGGGAGTGCCCTCCTACAATGAGCAGTTCTTC. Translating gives CTSSRPAGVPSYNEQFF.

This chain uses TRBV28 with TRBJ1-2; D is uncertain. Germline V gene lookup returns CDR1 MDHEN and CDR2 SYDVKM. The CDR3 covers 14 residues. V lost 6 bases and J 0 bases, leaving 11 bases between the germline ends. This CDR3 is CASSEGAANYGYTF. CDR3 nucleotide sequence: TGTGCCAGCAGCGAAGGCGCGGCTAACTATGGCTACACCTTC.